The clone carrying this T cell receptor beta chain was seen only once. What it binds is unknown. The sample belongs to a study of cytomegalovirus exposure and HLA in healthy donors. The CDR3 is 16 residues long. Germline V CDR1 and CDR2: SGHVS, FQNEAQ. Unmatched junction bases numbered 11, after V lost 4 bases and J lost 6 bases. Primers: 60 Vbeta forward and 13 Jbeta reverse. The table came from immunoSEQ multiplex PCR; TCRdb's copy has only in-frame clones and leaves some out. The repertoire has 210,000 or so clones, 65% to 85% of them found once; the top ten carry approximately 0.71%. Study-wide findings and caveats: Further analysis, carried out later, found HLA-associated TCR beta chains more clonally expanded than equally common other chains.

The chain couples TRBV7-8 to TRBJ1-5; 8 nucleotides match TRBD1. The sequence was obtained from a boy between 2 and 10 years old in good health and CMV-seronegative. The sample consisted of PBMCs. CDR3 loop: CASSSYRTGLGQPQHF. The CDR3 DNA is TGTGCCAGCAGCTCGTACCGGACAGGGCTTGGTCAGCCCCAGCATTTT.